This TCR beta chain was captured in a study of cytomegalovirus exposure and HLA in healthy donors. Regarding the study as a whole: As a later analysis revealed, the rate of TCR association differed by HLA locus, with DRB1 most and HLA-C fewest. In terms of immune exposure information, only CMV serostatus was available.

The CDR3 covers 14 residues. The V gene lost 6 bases and the J gene lost 7 bases, with 18 bases spanning the gap. Germline V gene data show CDR1 as SNHLY and CDR2 as FYNNEI. As concerns this clone: As yet, its antigen is unknown.

Vbeta (60) and Jbeta (13) primers were used in the PCR. TCRdb's table, derived via immunoSEQ multiplex PCR, lists solely in-frame clones and lacks some. The repertoire holds about 160,000 clones, with 75% to 90% as singletons. Every donor was a healthy person donating bone marrow. V gene TRBV2 combines with J gene TRBJ2-5; perhaps TRBD2 as D (6 bases). The sequencing input was PBMCs. The sequence was collected from a woman under 30 in good health and CMV-seronegative. Here the CDR3 DNA reads TGTGCCAGCAGAACGGGACTGTCTTTGGGGACCCAGTACTTC. This sequence encodes CASRTGLSLGTQYF.